These T cell receptor beta chains were read from a single sample in a study of T cell responses to AZD1222 COVID-19 vaccine. TCRdb keeps only in-frame clones here, not all; method: immunoSEQ multiplex PCR. The profile covers approximately 150,000 clones, with roughly 90% appearing a single time and about 3.3% taken by the ten largest. Sample: peripheral blood, taken 28 days after the second AZD1222 dose. These receptor sequences come from an adult who received the AZD1222 COVID-19 vaccine. CDR3s include the opening cysteine and the closing phenylalanine or tryptophan. Fields, in order: D gene, J gene, V gene, CDR3 DNA, CDR3 protein. D genes are given only for firm matches.

D gene: -; J gene: TRBJ2-7; V gene: TRBV12-3/TRBV12-4; CDR3 DNA: TGTGCCAGCAAGTTAGAATCCTACGAGCAGTACTTC; CDR3 protein: CASKLESYEQYF
D gene: -; J gene: TRBJ2-3; V gene: TRBV5-1; CDR3 DNA: TGCGCCAGCAGCTTGGATCCTGGAGGGGCCGTTAGCACAGATACGCAGTATTTT; CDR3 protein: CASSLDPGGAVSTDTQYF
D gene: -; J gene: TRBJ1-5; V gene: TRBV6-4; CDR3 DNA: TGTGCCAGCAGTGAATCGGGCAATCAGCCCCAGCATTTT; CDR3 protein: CASSESGNQPQHF
D gene: TRBD1; J gene: TRBJ1-5; V gene: TRBV27; CDR3 DNA: TGTGCCAGCAGATCTGGGACAGGGGGAGTGAGCAATCAGCCCCAGCATTTT; CDR3 protein: CASRSGTGGVSNQPQHF
D gene: -; J gene: TRBJ1-2; V gene: TRBV19; CDR3 DNA: TGTGCCAGTAGTATAGCGCTAGGGCATGGCTACACCTTC; CDR3 protein: CASSIALGHGYTF
D gene: -; J gene: TRBJ1-4; V gene: TRBV2; CDR3 DNA: TGTGCCAGCAGGGGGGGAACTCATAATGAAAAACTGTTTTTT; CDR3 protein: CASRGGTHNEKLFF
D gene: -; J gene: TRBJ1-5; V gene: TRBV5-6; CDR3 DNA: TGTGCCAGCAGCTTGGCTAACGGTCAGCCCCAGCATTTT; CDR3 protein: CASSLANGQPQHF
D gene: -; J gene: TRBJ1-1; V gene: TRBV11-2; CDR3 DNA: TGTGCCACCTTACTCACCGGGCTGAACACTGAAGCTTTCTTT; CDR3 protein: CATLLTGLNTEAFF
D gene: TRBD1; J gene: TRBJ2-2; V gene: TRBV10-3; CDR3 DNA: TGTGCCATCACTCCGACAGGGGCTACGAACACCGGGGAGCTGTTTTTT; CDR3 protein: CAITPTGATNTGELFF
D gene: TRBD1; J gene: TRBJ1-1; V gene: TRBV3-1/TRBV3-2; CDR3 DNA: TGTGCCAGCAGCCAAGGGGACAGGTTGATTGAAGCTTTCTTT; CDR3 protein: CASSQGDRLIEAFF
D gene: TRBD1; J gene: TRBJ2-1; V gene: TRBV2; CDR3 DNA: TGTGCCAGCAGTACCGAACGACAGGGGGTCAATGAGCAGTTCTTC; CDR3 protein: CASSTERQGVNEQFF